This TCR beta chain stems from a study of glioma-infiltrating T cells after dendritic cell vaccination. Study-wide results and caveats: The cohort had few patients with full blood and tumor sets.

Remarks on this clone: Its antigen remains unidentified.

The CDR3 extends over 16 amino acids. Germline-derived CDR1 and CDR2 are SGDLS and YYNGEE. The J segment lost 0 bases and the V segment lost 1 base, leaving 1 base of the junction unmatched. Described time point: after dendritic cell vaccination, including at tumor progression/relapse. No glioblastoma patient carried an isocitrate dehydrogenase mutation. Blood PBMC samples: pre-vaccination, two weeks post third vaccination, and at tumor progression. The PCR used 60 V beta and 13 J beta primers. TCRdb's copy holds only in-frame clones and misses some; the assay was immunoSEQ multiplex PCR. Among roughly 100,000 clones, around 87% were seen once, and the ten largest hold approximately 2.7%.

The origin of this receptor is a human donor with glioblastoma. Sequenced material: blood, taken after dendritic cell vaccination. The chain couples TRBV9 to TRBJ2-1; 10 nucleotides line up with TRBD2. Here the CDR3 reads CASSVPSGSSYNEQFF. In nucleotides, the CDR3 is TGTGCCAGCAGCGTACCTAGCGGGAGCTCCTACAATGAGCAGTTCTTC.